These T cell receptor beta chains were read from a single sample in a study of siplizumab effects on memory and regulatory T cells. Libraries were prepared by immunoSEQ multiplex PCR; TCRdb keeps only in-frame clonotypes and omits some of them. This table has 50,000 to 60,000 clones, roughly 87% appearing once. Sequenced: naive CD8+ T cells sorted from blood. These receptors came from a human donor in good health. Both conserved end residues are part of each CDR3. A D gene is named only where the DNA matches it firmly. The size entry is marked missing in some rows and otherwise reads once, few, many or a size class.

TRBV23-1	TRBD1	TRBJ1-5	few	CASSQYHIRQGRYLHSNQPQHF	TGCGCCAGCAGTCAATACCACATTCGACAGGGCCGCTACCTCCATAGCAATCAGCCCCAGCATTTT
TRBV7-9	.	TRBJ2-1	once	CASSPGTRIYNEQFF	TGTGCCAGCAGCCCCGGGACCAGAATTTACAATGAGCAGTTCTTC
TRBV19	TRBD2	TRBJ2-3	.	CASSNPAGGPSDTQYF	TGTGCCAGTAGTAACCCCGCGGGAGGGCCTTCAGATACGCAGTATTTT
TRBV7-6	.	TRBJ2-5	once	CASSPGETQYF	TGTGCCAGCAGCCCAGGAGAGACCCAGTACTTC
TRBV5-1	.	TRBJ2-7	.	CASSLAKYEQYF	TGCGCCAGCAGCTTGGCAAAATACGAGCAGTACTTC
TRBV7-9	TRBD2	TRBJ2-5	.	CASSLAGLAGGPEETQYF	TGTGCCAGCAGCTTAGCGGGACTAGCGGGAGGGCCGGAAGAGACCCAGTACTTC
TRBV27	.	TRBJ2-5	.	CASSTGEVETQYF	TGTGCCAGCAGTACAGGGGAGGTGGAGACCCAGTACTTC
TRBV11-2	TRBD2	TRBJ2-1	.	CASSLRGDNEQFF	TGTGCCAGCAGCTTACGGGGGGACAATGAGCAGTTCTTC
TRBV5-1	.	TRBJ2-1	.	CASSSTGTGVVAGGPLGDEQFF	TGCGCCAGCAGCTCAACCGGGACAGGGGTGGTAGCGGGGGGCCCCTTAGGCGATGAGCAGTTCTTC
TRBV6-1	.	TRBJ1-2	.	CASSEAARNYGYTF	TGTGCCAGCAGTGAAGCCGCCAGAAACTATGGCTACACCTTC
TRBV10-2	.	TRBJ2-1	few	CASSAPGDLDNEQFF	TGCGCCAGCAGTGCCCCAGGGGATCTGGACAATGAGCAGTTCTTC
TRBV27	TRBD2	TRBJ2-3	.	CASCPAGDSTDTQYF	TGTGCCAGCTGCCCAGCGGGGGACAGCACAGATACGCAGTATTTT
TRBV7-8	.	TRBJ2-7	.	CASSPWVSSYEQYF	TGTGCCAGCAGCCCGTGGGTAAGCTCCTACGAGCAGTACTTC
TRBV18	.	TRBJ2-7	.	CASSPPSSYEQYF	TGTGCCAGCTCACCACCTAGCTCCTACGAGCAGTACTTC
TRBV10-3	.	TRBJ2-7	.	CAISREFEGLTYEQYF	TGTGCCATCAGTCGTGAGTTCGAGGGCTTAACCTACGAGCAGTACTTC
TRBV5-6	TRBD2	TRBJ2-3	.	CASSLGAGGRTDTQYF	TGTGCCAGCAGCTTGGGAGCGGGAGGACGCACAGATACGCAGTATTTT
TRBV7-9	.	TRBJ1-2	.	CASSLTQGRTNYGYTF	TGTGCCAGCAGCTTAACCCAGGGGCGGACTAACTATGGCTACACCTTC
TRBV25-1	.	TRBJ1-1	few	CASSEVVERDAFF	TGTGCCAGCAGTGAAGTGGTTGAACGGGATGCTTTCTTT
TRBV5-6	.	TRBJ1-1	.	CASNVGVRLNTEAFF	TGTGCCAGCAACGTAGGGGTTCGGCTGAACACTGAAGCTTTCTTT
TRBV7-2	.	TRBJ1-1	once	CASTPGGGLMNTEAFF	TGTGCCAGCACCCCGGGGGGGGGACTAATGAACACTGAAGCTTTCTTT
TRBV19	.	TRBJ2-7	.	CASSNHYEQYF	TGTGCCAGTAGTAACCACTACGAGCAGTACTTC
TRBV21-1	.	TRBJ2-3	once	CASNSTSYTDTQYF	TGTGCCAGCAACTCGACTAGCTACACAGATACGCAGTATTTT
TRBV19	TRBD1	TRBJ1-4	.	CASSIDSTGIVEKLFF	TGTGCCAGTAGTATAGATTCGACAGGGATTGTCGAAAAACTGTTTTTT
TRBV7-2	.	TRBJ2-2	once	CASSSSFPGLGTGELFF	TGTGCCAGCAGCTCCTCTTTTCCGGGACTGGGCACCGGGGAGCTGTTTTTT
TRBV6-5	.	TRBJ1-2	few	CASSYSGSSGYTF	TGTGCCAGCAGTTACTCGGGCAGCTCTGGCTACACCTTC
TRBV29-1	.	TRBJ2-1	.	CSVDYRGSYNEQFF	TGCAGCGTCGACTATAGGGGCTCCTACAATGAGCAGTTCTTC
TRBV4-1	TRBD1	TRBJ2-7	.	CASSPGQGIAYEQYF	TGCGCCAGCAGCCCGGGACAGGGGATAGCCTACGAGCAGTACTTC
TRBV29-1	.	TRBJ2-7	.	CSVEESGRNPYEQYF	TGCAGCGTTGAAGAGTCAGGGCGAAACCCCTACGAGCAGTACTTC
TRBV7-3	TRBD1	TRBJ2-7	.	CASSPGQGYEQYF	TGTGCCAGCAGCCCGGGACAGGGTTACGAGCAGTACTTC
TRBV6-5	.	TRBJ2-2	.	CASSYGKNTGELFF	TGTGCCAGCAGTTATGGTAAAAACACCGGGGAGCTGTTTTTT
TRBV14	.	TRBJ2-7	.	CASSQEGGRGSYEQYF	TGTGCCAGCAGCCAAGAAGGAGGCAGGGGATCCTACGAGCAGTACTTC
TRBV7-9	.	TRBJ2-3	.	CASSLELAQQYF	TGTGCCAGCAGCTTAGAGCTAGCCCAGCAGTATTTT
TRBV19	.	TRBJ2-1	.	CASNIGASSYNEQFF	TGTGCCAGTAATATCGGAGCCAGCTCCTACAATGAGCAGTTCTTC
TRBV11-3	.	TRBJ2-5	.	CASGLSDAGVEETQYF	TGTGCCAGCGGCTTATCGGACGCAGGGGTGGAAGAGACCCAGTACTTC
TRBV7-9	.	TRBJ1-2	.	CASSGNSGRLNYGYTF	TGTGCCAGCAGCGGAAACTCCGGACGTCTTAACTATGGCTACACCTTC
TRBV27	TRBD1	TRBJ1-6	.	CASSFLDRGNSPLHF	TGTGCCAGCAGTTTCTTGGACAGGGGTAATTCACCCCTCCACTTT